Reported below is one T cell receptor beta chain. J lost 8 bases, V lost 4 bases, and 11 bases had no gene match. CDR3 length equals 15 residues. Germline CDR1 and CDR2: SGDLS and YYNGEE. The data belong to a study of blood T cell repertoires in COVID-19. Profiled with immunoSEQ multiplex PCR; TCRdb holds only in-frame clones, not every one. The table includes about 150,000 clones, around 73% detected once. The chain has TRBV9 and TRBJ2-1, with 8 bases matching TRBD1. The specimen was PBMCs or T cells enriched from blood (not recorded which). The source is a woman aged 45 to 65 who had recovered from COVID-19. As DNA, the CDR3 is TGTGCCAGCAGCCTCCAGAGGACAGGGACCCATGAGCAGTTCTTC. Its translation is CASSLQRTGTHEQFF.